In this sample, the clone carrying this TCR beta chain turned up many times. Its cognate antigen is unknown. The TCR beta libraries were generated through quantitative 5'-RACE incorporating molecular barcodes. TCRdb reprocessed the 5' RACE reads with MiXCR, giving one entry per CDR3 protein. The sample lists 150,000 to 200,000 distinct CDR3 sequences, about 16% seen once, with approximately 8% in the top ten. This sample is part of a study of CD8 T cells in ankylosing spondylitis. This CDR3 comprises 12 residues. The germline CDR1 and CDR2 sequences are SGHRS and YFSETQ. The V end lost 0 bases, the J end lost 5 bases, and 5 bases lay between the germline ends. Regarding the study as a whole: In ankylosing spondylitis blood, a motif of roughly eight highly homologous TCR beta variants appeared characteristic.

The specimen was blood, either unsorted or a sorted T cell fraction (not recorded which). The receptor was derived from a male donor with ankylosing spondylitis or in good health (not recorded which). V usage is TRBV5-1 and J usage is TRBJ2-5; D gene ambiguous. CDR3 residues: CASSLDRETQYF. CDR3 in DNA: TGCGCCAGCAGCTTGGATCGGGAGACCCAGTACTTC. Variable domain in full (rest from reference TRBV5-1 and TRBJ2-5): KAGVTQTPRYLIKTRGQQVTLSCSPISGHRSVSWYQQTPGQGLQFLFEYFSETQRNKGNFPGRFSGRQFSNSRSEMNVSTLELGDSALYLCASSLDRETQYFGPGTRLLVL.